This T cell receptor (beta chain) was profiled in a study of blood T cell repertoires in COVID-19. Trimming removed 3 bases from V and 8 bases from J; junction bases left unmatched: 5. The CDR3 is 14 amino acids. CDR1 and CDR2 from the germline V gene are SGHRS and YFSETQ. Clones were sequenced by immunoSEQ multiplex PCR, and TCRdb holds only the in-frame ones, with some missing. The repertoire holds around 380,000 clones, around 87% seen once, with 1% to 1.5% in the top ten. The sequence was collected from a man aged 25 to 40 who had recovered from COVID-19. Sequenced sample: PBMCs or T cells enriched from blood (not recorded which). V and J are TRBV5-1 and TRBJ1-6; 7 bases are shared with TRBD1. Here the CDR3 reads CASSYRGADSPLHF. Here the CDR3 DNA reads TGCGCCAGCAGCTACAGGGGCGCGGATTCACCCCTCCACTTT.